This T cell receptor (beta chain) is from a study of long-term antiretroviral therapy in people with HIV. Run at survey level, the immunoSEQ assay was version v3.0. Profiled with immunoSEQ multiplex PCR; TCRdb holds only in-frame clones, not every one. Here the sample spans about 21,000 clones, roughly 91% being singletons. The germline V and J ends were trimmed by 4 bases and 2 bases, with 6 bases remaining between them. This CDR3 is built from 12 residues. Germline loops: CDR1 SGHNT, CDR2 YYREEE (reference sequence). This TCR was sampled from a man in his 60s with HIV. V usage is TRBV5-4 and J usage is TRBJ1-2; D is unresolved. Sequenced here: unsorted PBMCs, sampled 2.3 years after starting antiretroviral therapy. In DNA form, the CDR3 reads TGTGCCAGCAGCGGGGAGAACTATGGCTACACCTTC. Amino acids: CASSGENYGYTF. Full variable domain (outside the CDR3, taken from reference TRBV5-4 and TRBJ1-2): ETGVTQSPTHLIKTRGQQVTLRCSSQSGHNTVSWYQQALGQGPQFIFQYYREEENGRGNFPPRFSGLQFPNYSSELNVNALELDDSALYLCASSGENYGYTFGSGTRLTVV.